Shown below are 10 T cell receptor beta chains from a single sample sequenced in a study of human T cells and chemical hapten exposure (TCRdb year 2021). Library preparation employed 5' RACE. For sequencing, an Illumina MiSeq was employed. Using fastp at Q25 and MiXCR, TCRdb reprocessed the public reads and kept productive beta chains. Rows merge per CDR3 protein into single entries with the most common DNA and genes. The sample table shows around 80,000 distinct CDR3 sequences, and about a sixth are seen once. The ten largest clonotypes hold nearly 7% of the sample. Unfractionated whole blood was collected in Tempus Blood RNA tubes, and total RNA was extracted from that blood. The receptors come from a female donor in good health.

V is TRBV12-3 or TRBV12-4 and J is TRBJ2-3, with D possibly matching TRBD2 (7 bases). Trimming took 6 bases from V and 5 from J, leaving 21 bases between them. There are 16 residues in the CDR3. CDR3 in amino acids: CASSPWGGGGGDTQYF. In DNA, the CDR3 is TGTGCCAGCAGCCCCTGGGGAGGGGGAGGAGGAGATACGCAGTATTTT.

The chain carries TRBV3-1 and TRBJ1-1; D gene ambiguous. CDR3 size: 15 residues. The germline V and J ends were trimmed by 2 bases and 1 base, with 11 bases remaining between them. The germline gives CDR1 LGHDT, CDR2 YNNKEL (reference sequence). CDR3 coding DNA: TGTGCCAGCAGCCAAAGTTACAGACGGAACACTGAAGCTTTCTTT. It translates to CASSQSYRRNTEAFF.

There are a few counts of this clonotype. J is TRBJ2-1 and V is TRBV7-2, with 9 bases that match TRBD2. This CDR3 is built from 18 residues. The junction had 11 bases not matched to a gene; V was cut back by 1 base and J by 4 bases. Germline loops: CDR1 SGHTA, CDR2 FQGNSA. CDR3 coding DNA: TGTGCCAGCAGCTTAGTCGCGGGGGGGTTAGGACAATACAATGAGCAGTTCTTC. This encodes CASSLVAGGLGQYNEQFF.

This clonotype occurred a few times. V and J are TRBV6-1 and TRBJ2-1, with 9 bases lining up with TRBD2. Looked up from germline, CDR1 is MNHNS and CDR2 is SASEGT. This CDR3 region has 14 residues. V dropped 4 bases and J dropped 4; count of bases not matched to a gene: 2. CDR3 sequence (DNA): TGTGCCAGCAGTGTGACTAGCGGTTACAATGAGCAGTTCTTC. Protein sequence: CASSVTSGYNEQFF.

This clonotype turned up a few times. V is TRBV2 and J is TRBJ1-1, with a weak D call TRBD1 (5 bases). CDR1 and CDR2 from the germline V gene are SNHLY and FYNNEI. Trimming cost V 4 bases and J 1 base, with 10 bases left between them. The CDR3 totals 14 residues. The CDR3 DNA sequence: TGTGCCAGCAGTGGGTGGGGCAGGAACACTGAAGCTTTCTTT. Protein sequence: CASSGWGRNTEAFF.

The V gene is TRBV5-4, the J gene TRBJ2-1; D perhaps matches TRBD2 (6 bases). Germline V gene data show CDR1 as SGHNT and CDR2 as YYREEE (reference sequence). This CDR3 has 11 amino acids. CDR3: CVSIGGNEQFF. CDR3 coding DNA: TGTGTCTCGATCGGGGGCAATGAGCAGTTCTTC.

This clonotype was found many times. The genes are TRBV12-3 or TRBV12-4 and TRBJ2-7; either TRBD1 or TRBD2 may fit D (6 bases each). Trimming removed 11 bases from V and 2 bases from J, with 10 bases in between. The CDR3 loop spans 11 amino acids. CDR3 nucleotide sequence: TGTGCCGCCGGGGGCACCTACGAGCAGTACTTC. Residues: CAAGGTYEQYF.

This rearrangement joins TRBV3-1 to TRBJ2-7; 7 nucleotides match TRBD1. The junction had 2 bases not matched to a gene; V was cut back by 3 bases and J by 3 bases. The germline gives CDR1 LGHDT, CDR2 YNNKEL (reference sequence). This CDR3 has 13 residues. In DNA, the CDR3 is TGTGCCAGCAGCCAGGACAGGCTCTACGAGCAGTACTTC. Translated, it gives CASSQDRLYEQYF.

This clonotype was counted between two and nine times. This sequence joins TRBV5-1 and TRBJ2-3; D uncertain. V was clipped by 0 bases and J by 3 bases, with 11 bases between them. CDR1 is SGHRS, CDR2 YFSETQ, per germline. This CDR3 is 15 amino acids long. Written as DNA, the CDR3 is TGCGCCAGCAGCTTGGGACGGTCTGGAACAGATACGCAGTATTTT. Its translation is CASSLGRSGTDTQYF. Supplemented by reference TRBV5-1 and TRBJ2-3, the full variable domain reads KAGVTQTPRYLIKTRGQQVTLSCSPISGHRSVSWYQQTPGQGLQFLFEYFSETQRNKGNFPGRFSGRQFSNSRSEMNVSTLELGDSALYLCASSLGRSGTDTQYFGPGTRLTVL.

This chain connects TRBV5-1 to TRBJ2-3, with D uncertain. CDR1 SGHRS and CDR2 YFSETQ come from the germline V gene. The CDR3 sequence is 12 residues long. V was shortened by 0 bases and J by 10 bases, with 9 bases between the two germline ends. Here the CDR3 DNA reads TGCGCCAGCAGCTTGGGGGCAGGTGCGCAGTATTTT. Its protein product is CASSLGAGAQYF.